This TCR beta chain was profiled in a study of T cell responses to AZD1222 COVID-19 vaccine. CDR3 length: 12 residues. CDR1 is MDHEN, CDR2 SYDVKM, per germline. Deletions cut 10 bases from V and 0 bases from J, with 10 bases between. The table came from immunoSEQ multiplex PCR; TCRdb's copy has only in-frame clones and leaves some out. Among about 100,000 clones listed, 70% to 90% were seen once. The J gene is TRBJ2-7, the V gene TRBV28; maybe TRBD1 (6 bases). This receptor was taken from an adult in good health. Sample: peripheral blood, taken on day 0 of AZD1222 vaccination. CDR3 in amino acids: CATGTPSYEQYF. The CDR3 DNA sequence: TGTGCCACCGGGACACCCTCCTACGAGCAGTACTTC.